The 17 T cell receptor beta chains listed next were all sequenced from one sample in a study of T cells in Graves' hyperthyroidism and ophthalmopathy. From RNA transcripts, TCR beta CDR3 regions were amplified. The TCR CDR3 first-round RT-PCR relied on the HTBI primer set. TCRdb used MiXCR to reprocess the multiplex PCR reads, holding one entry per CDR3 protein. The data show approximately 720,000 distinct CDR3 sequences, about 19% seen once. Material for sequencing was blood. The source is a woman between 50 and 59 years old with Graves' hyperthyroidism that later progressed to Graves' ophthalmopathy.

This clonotype has only a few counts. The rearrangement links TRBV7-9 to TRBJ2-1; tentatively, D is TRBD2 (5 bases). Germline values: CDR1 SEHNR, CDR2 FQNEAQ (reference sequence). This CDR3 region has 17 residues. The ends were cut back, 4 bases at V and 0 bases at J, with 16 bases in the middle. CDR3 residues: CASSSGGDPNSYNEQFF. For the CDR3, the DNA is TGTGCCAGCAGCTCCGGAGGTGACCCGAACTCCTACAATGAGCAGTTCTTC.

This clonotype showed up just a few times. One end of the junction varies from germline; a read error may be responsible. The chain is built from TRBV4-1 and TRBJ2-3, with D possibly being TRBD1 (6 bases). This CDR3 contains 16 residues. Germline V gene sequence: CDR1 MGHRA, CDR2 YSYEKL. The CDR3 spells CASSQDRAGTTDAQYF. In nucleotides, the CDR3 is TGCGCCAGCAGCCAAGACAGGGCTGGGACAACAGATGCGCAGTATTTT.

The chain joins TRBV12-3 or TRBV12-4 to TRBJ2-2; D tentatively fits TRBD1 or TRBD2 (5 bases each). This CDR3 is built from 15 residues. V lost 3 bases and J 1 base, leaving 9 bases between the germline ends. For the CDR3, the DNA is TGTGCCAGCAGTTTCATTGGGGGGAACACCGGGGAGCTGTTTTTT. As protein: CASSFIGGNTGELFF.

In this sample, this clonotype turned up many times. The gene calls are TRBV7-2 and TRBJ2-7; 13 bases agree with TRBD2. Germline V lookup: CDR1 SGHTA, CDR2 FQGNSA. The CDR3 loop spans 18 amino acids. V lost 1 base and J lost 3; bases outside the gene matches: 9. CDR3 in amino acids: CASSLEILGTSGNYEQYF. The DNA for the CDR3 is TGTGCCAGCAGCTTAGAAATTCTTGGGACTAGCGGGAACTACGAGCAGTACTTC.

The rearrangement joins TRBV14 to TRBJ2-1; possible D gene TRBD2, 5 bases. This CDR3 is built from 13 residues. Trimming took off 2 bases at V and 10 bases at J, with 12 bases between the two ends. Germline CDR1 is SGHDN and CDR2 is FVKESK. The CDR3 bases are TGTGCCAGCAGCCAAAATGGAGGTGGGGAGCAGTTCTTC. Its translation: CASSQNGGGEQFF.

This clonotype was counted many times. The chain's CDR3 is CASTAQGYNSPLHF. The CDR3 bases are TGTGCCAGCACCGCACAGGGGTATAATTCACCCCTCCACTTT. This chain connects TRBV12-3 or TRBV12-4 to TRBJ1-6; 7 positions agree with TRBD1. The CDR3 covers 14 residues. The V segment lost 7 bases and the J segment 4 bases; nucleotides outside the gene matches: 4.

This clonotype came up many times. This rearrangement joins TRBV27 to TRBJ2-7, with D tentatively TRBD1 or TRBD2 (5 bases each). Germline assignment: CDR1 MNHEY and CDR2 SMNVEV (reference sequence). This CDR3 has 17 residues. V shed 5 bases and J shed 2 bases, with 22 bases lying between them. CDR3 loop: CASSIHLSRDAAYEQYF. As DNA, the CDR3 is TGTGCCAGCAGTATTCATCTCTCCCGGGACGCCGCCTACGAGCAGTACTTC.

This clonotype was found many times. This chain's CDR3 is CASILTRQVDTEAFF. CDR3 DNA: TGTGCCAGCATCCTAACCCGACAGGTTGACACTGAAGCTTTCTTT. This chain connects TRBV2 to TRBJ1-1; tentative D call: TRBD1 (6 bases). This CDR3 contains 15 residues. Germline CDR1 reads SNHLY; CDR2 reads FYNNEI. V was shortened by 7 bases and J by 3 bases, with 18 bases between the two germline ends.

This clonotype was detected ten times or more. The V call is TRBV3-1, the J call TRBJ2-1; weak D call: TRBD1 (5 bases). The CDR3 sequence is 14 residues long. The V end lost 1 base, the J end lost 5 bases, and 9 bases lay between the germline ends. Germline V gene data show CDR1 as LGHDT and CDR2 as YNNKEL (reference sequence). DNA for the CDR3: TGTGCCAGCAGCCAAGTCACAGGAGACAATGAGCAGTTCTTC. As protein: CASSQVTGDNEQFF.

This clonotype came up a few times. This rearrangement joins TRBV10-3 to TRBJ1-2; the D is unclear. Germline-derived CDR1 and CDR2 are ENHRY and SYGVKD. The CDR3 length is 11 residues. With 5 bases removed from V and 7 bases from J, the gap between germline ends came to 8 bases. The chain's CDR3 is CAISSSGGYTF. DNA for the CDR3: TGTGCCATCAGTTCGTCCGGTGGCTACACCTTC.

To note about this clonotype: The junction and the germline gene differ at one end; a read error may be behind it. The chain links TRBV12-3 or TRBV12-4 to TRBJ2-1, with 8 bases lining up with TRBD1. This CDR3 has 14 residues. CDR3 sequence (DNA): TGTGCCAACAGTTCAAAGGACAGGGACTATGAGCAGTTCTTC. Amino acid sequence: CANSSKDRDYEQFF.

This clonotype was seen at least ten times. This chain uses TRBV3-1 with TRBJ2-5, with 7 bases matching TRBD2. The J segment lost 7 bases and the V segment lost 0 bases, leaving 11 bases of the junction unmatched. CDR1 and CDR2 (germline): LGHDT, YNNKEL (reference sequence). CDR3 size: 16 residues. CDR3 nucleotides: TGTGCCAGCAGCCAAGATGTGGCGGGGGTAGCATGGACCCAGTACTTC. As protein: CASSQDVAGVAWTQYF.

This clonotype was seen only a few times. V gene TRBV18 combines with J gene TRBJ2-3, with D possibly TRBD1 on 6 matching bases. The V gene lost 2 bases and the J gene lost 1 base, with 10 bases spanning the gap. The CDR3 totals 15 residues. The germline V gene has CDR1 KGHSH and CDR2 LQKENI. The CDR3 DNA reads TGTGCCAGCTCACCAAACGGACAGCGCACAGATACGCAGTATTTT. It encodes CASSPNGQRTDTQYF.

This clonotype was seen many times. The chain is built from TRBV12-3 or TRBV12-4 and TRBJ2-3, with 13 nucleotides matching TRBD2. The CDR3 covers 17 residues. With V trimmed by 5 bases and J by 0 bases, 5 bases remained unmatched. The CDR3 loop is CASSRTSGGLSTDTQYF. The DNA for the CDR3 is TGTGCCAGCAGTCGGACTAGCGGGGGCCTCAGCACAGATACGCAGTATTTT.

There are a few counts of this clonotype. This chain links TRBV5-4 with TRBJ2-1; TRBD2 aligns across 8 bases. With V trimmed by 2 bases and J by 4 bases, 5 bases remained unmatched. The CDR3 is 15 amino acids. Germline V gene lookup returns CDR1 SGHNT and CDR2 YYREEE (reference sequence). DNA for the CDR3: TGTGCCAGCAGCTTACAGCGGGGGCCGTACAATGAGCAGTTCTTC. Protein product: CASSLQRGPYNEQFF. The full variable domain, in which reference TRBV5-4 and TRBJ2-1 provide the parts outside the CDR3, is ETGVTQSPTHLIKTRGQQVTLRCSSQSGHNTVSWYQQALGQGPQFIFQYYREEENGRGNFPPRFSGLQFPNYSSELNVNALELDDSALYLCASSLQRGPYNEQFFGPGTRLTVL.

This clonotype was seen ten or more times. Written as DNA, the CDR3 is TGTGCCAGCAGCTTGGCGGGGGGGGCCGACAATGAGCAGTTCTTC. It specifies CASSLAGGADNEQFF. The chain links TRBV5-4 to TRBJ2-1, with 8 bases aligning to TRBD2. Unmatched junction bases numbered 4, after V lost 0 bases and J lost 5 bases. CDR1 and CDR2 from the germline V gene are SGHNT and YYREEE (reference sequence). CDR3 length: 15 amino acids. The variable domain in full, completed from reference TRBV5-4 and TRBJ2-1, reads ETGVTQSPTHLIKTRGQQVTLRCSSQSGHNTVSWYQQALGQGPQFIFQYYREEENGRGNFPPRFSGLQFPNYSSELNVNALELDDSALYLCASSLAGGADNEQFFGPGTRLTVL.

This clonotype was picked up many times. The genes are TRBV19 and TRBJ2-7; D is perhaps TRBD2 (6 bases). The germline CDR1 and CDR2 sequences are LNHDA and SQIVND (reference sequence). This CDR3 region has 13 residues. V lost 5 bases and J lost 6, with 14 bases in between. The CDR3, as DNA: TGTGCCAGTAGTGCGGGGATAGGGTTCGAGCAGTACTTC. Translating it yields CASSAGIGFEQYF.